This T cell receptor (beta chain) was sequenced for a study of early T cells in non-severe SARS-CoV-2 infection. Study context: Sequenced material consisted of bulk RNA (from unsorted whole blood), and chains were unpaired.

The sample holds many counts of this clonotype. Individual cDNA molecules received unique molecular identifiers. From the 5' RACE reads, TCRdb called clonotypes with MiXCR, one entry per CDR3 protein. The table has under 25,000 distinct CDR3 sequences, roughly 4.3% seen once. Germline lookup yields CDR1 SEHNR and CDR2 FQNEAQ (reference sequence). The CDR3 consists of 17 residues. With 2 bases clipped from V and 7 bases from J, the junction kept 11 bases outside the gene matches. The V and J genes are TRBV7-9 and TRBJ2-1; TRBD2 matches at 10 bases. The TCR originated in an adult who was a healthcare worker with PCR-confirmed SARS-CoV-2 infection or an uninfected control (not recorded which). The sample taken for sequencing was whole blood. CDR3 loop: CASSLSEAGGPWNEQFF. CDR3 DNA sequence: TGTGCCAGCAGCTTATCGGAAGCGGGGGGGCCTTGGAATGAGCAGTTCTTC.